The rows below give T cell receptor beta chains drawn from one sample of a study of T cell responses to AZD1222 COVID-19 vaccine. Method: immunoSEQ multiplex PCR; TCRdb's copy keeps in-frame clones and lacks some. The repertoire holds about 140,000 clones, with approximately 92% as singletons. The sequencing here drew on peripheral blood, taken on day 0 of AZD1222 vaccination. Receptor source: an adult in good health. Both conserved end residues are part of each CDR3. The order of the fields is D gene, V gene, J gene, clone size, CDR3 length, CDR3 protein, CDR3 DNA. A D gene is named only where the DNA matches it firmly. Size tells how often a clone was seen (once, few, many) or the class of an expanded clone, and some rows leave it out.

.	TRBV5-1	TRBJ2-7	.	14	CASSLVHNYYEQYF	TGCGCCAGCAGCTTGGTCCATAACTACTACGAGCAGTACTTC
TRBD1	TRBV5-1	TRBJ1-1	once	17	CASSSNPPGGVGTEAFF	TGCGCCAGCAGTTCTAACCCTCCAGGGGGAGTCGGCACTGAAGCTTTCTTT
.	TRBV6-5	TRBJ2-2	.	15	CASSLPRGTAGELFF	TGTGCCAGCAGTCTCCCACGCGGGACCGCCGGGGAGCTGTTTTTT
.	TRBV6-2/TRBV6-3	TRBJ1-5	.	14	CASSGTEEYQPQHF	TGTGCCAGCAGTGGGACGGAGGAATATCAGCCCCAGCATTTT
TRBD1	TRBV5-1	TRBJ1-6	.	15	CASSLGGTGDHHLHF	TGCGCCAGCAGCTTGGGTGGGACAGGGGATCACCACCTCCACTTT
.	TRBV2	TRBJ2-1	.	13	CASSATWVNEQFF	TGTGCCAGCAGCGCGACTTGGGTCAATGAGCAGTTCTTC
TRBD1	TRBV27	TRBJ2-7	.	16	CASTRYKGQGSHEQYF	TGTGCCAGCACCCGGTATAAGGGACAGGGGTCCCACGAGCAGTACTTC
TRBD1	TRBV28	TRBJ1-4	once	14	CASSSGGAEEKLFF	TGTGCCAGCAGTTCAGGGGGCGCGGAAGAAAAACTGTTTTTT
TRBD1	TRBV30	TRBJ1-4	.	17	CAWSAQGARETNEKLFF	TGTGCCTGGAGTGCCCAGGGGGCGCGGGAAACTAATGAAAAACTGTTTTTT
TRBD1	TRBV27	TRBJ1-2	once	15	CASSLTGGGNYGYTF	TGTGCCAGCAGCCTCACAGGGGGGGGTAACTATGGCTACACCTTC
.	TRBV6-1	TRBJ1-1	.	18	CASSEALRVWGGNTEAFF	TGTGCCAGCAGTGAAGCTTTAAGAGTGTGGGGAGGGAACACTGAAGCTTTCTTT
TRBD2	TRBV2	TRBJ2-5	.	15	CASGLAGGPTETQYF	TGTGCCAGCGGCCTAGCGGGAGGGCCGACGGAGACCCAGTACTTC
.	TRBV5-1	TRBJ2-3	.	16	CASSLVAADPRDTQYF	TGCGCCAGCAGCTTGGTGGCGGCAGATCCGCGGGATACGCAGTATTTT
TRBD1	TRBV19	TRBJ1-4	.	15	CASSRGQGASEKLFF	TGTGCCAGTAGCCGAGGACAGGGGGCGAGTGAAAAACTGTTTTTT
.	TRBV2	TRBJ1-2	.	13	CASSSSPDYGYTF	TGTGCCAGCAGCTCCTCTCCGGACTATGGCTACACCTTC
TRBD2	TRBV7-6	TRBJ2-7	.	15	CASSLLAGEAYEQYF	TGTGCCAGCAGCCTATTAGCGGGAGAAGCCTACGAGCAGTACTTC
.	TRBV12-3/TRBV12-4	TRBJ1-5	.	13	CASSLNPAQPQHF	TGTGCCAGCAGTTTAAACCCCGCACAGCCCCAGCATTTT
.	TRBV2	TRBJ2-5	.	15	CASSEGVGWQETQYF	TGTGCCAGCAGCGAGGGCGTGGGATGGCAAGAGACCCAGTACTTC
.	TRBV18	TRBJ1-1	.	12	CASSPRNTEAFF	TGTGCCAGCTCACCTAGGAACACTGAAGCTTTCTTT
.	TRBV7-8	TRBJ2-1	.	13	CASSLRPGDEQFF	TGTGCCAGCAGCTTGCGTCCCGGCGATGAGCAGTTCTTC
.	TRBV14	TRBJ2-3	.	14	CASSLRQWADTQYF	TGTGCCAGCAGCCTCCGACAATGGGCAGATACGCAGTATTTT
.	TRBV4-1	TRBJ2-3	.	14	CASSQVFNTDTQYF	TGCGCCAGCAGCCAAGTCTTCAACACAGATACGCAGTATTTT
.	TRBV5-1	TRBJ1-6	few	16	CASSFDGFSYNSPLHF	TGCGCCAGCAGCTTCGACGGCTTCTCCTATAATTCACCCCTCCACTTT
.	TRBV7-2	TRBJ2-5	.	14	CASSLVGFQETQYF	TGTGCCAGCAGCTTAGTGGGCTTCCAAGAGACCCAGTACTTC
.	TRBV2	TRBJ1-5	.	13	CASTTGINQPQHF	TGTGCCAGCACCACAGGGATAAATCAGCCCCAGCATTTT
.	TRBV7-9	TRBJ2-4	.	14	CASADSTAKNIQYF	TGTGCCAGCGCTGATAGCACAGCCAAAAACATTCAGTACTTC
TRBD2	TRBV28	TRBJ2-1	.	17	CASRWTSGRLGYNEQFF	TGTGCCAGCAGATGGACTAGCGGGAGGCTAGGCTACAATGAGCAGTTCTTC
.	TRBV28	TRBJ1-1	.	16	CASSSRARGWITEAFF	TGTGCCAGCAGTTCTCGAGCGAGGGGGTGGATCACTGAAGCTTTCTTT
.	TRBV6-5	TRBJ1-3	.	16	CASSYTNRALGNTIYF	TGTGCCAGCAGTTACACCAACAGGGCCCTCGGAAACACCATATATTTT
TRBD2	TRBV5-1	TRBJ2-7	.	18	CASSIGLAGVNKRNEQYF	TGCGCCAGCAGCATAGGACTAGCGGGAGTGAATAAGCGCAACGAGCAGTACTTC
.	TRBV24-1	TRBJ1-4	.	17	CATSDSYGQTRNEKLFF	TGTGCCACCAGTGATTCGTACGGACAGACTCGAAATGAAAAACTGTTTTTT
.	TRBV6-1	TRBJ2-7	.	13	CASGTSENYEQYF	TGTGCCAGCGGGACGTCCGAAAACTACGAGCAGTACTTC
.	TRBV7-2	TRBJ1-4	.	15	CASSLSATQVEKLFF	TGTGCCAGCAGCTTAAGTGCCACTCAGGTTGAAAAACTGTTTTTT
TRBD1	TRBV7-2	TRBJ2-5	few	15	CASSPQGAGYGTQYF	TGTGCCAGCAGCCCACAGGGGGCGGGGTACGGGACCCAGTACTTC
.	TRBV28	TRBJ2-7	.	14	CASSPLGLTNEQYF	TGTGCCAGCAGCCCTCTAGGGTTGACAAACGAGCAGTACTTC
.	TRBV28	TRBJ1-2	.	17	CASHPRTLIKANYGYTF	TGTGCCAGCCATCCCAGAACACTCATAAAAGCTAACTATGGCTACACCTTC
TRBD1	TRBV10-2	TRBJ2-1	.	14	CASRPGQGTYEQFF	TGCGCCAGCAGACCGGGACAGGGGACGTATGAGCAGTTCTTC
.	TRBV21-1	TRBJ1-2	.	15	CASSKKMGLGKGYTF	TGTGCCAGCAGCAAAAAAATGGGGTTGGGGAAGGGCTACACCTTC
.	TRBV7-7	TRBJ1-4	.	15	CASSLSAVPAEKLFF	TGTGCTAGCAGCTTAAGTGCTGTCCCGGCGGAAAAACTGTTTTTT
TRBD1	TRBV19	TRBJ1-4	.	15	CASSFGQGTNEKLFF	TGTGCCAGTAGTTTTGGACAGGGCACTAATGAAAAACTGTTTTTT
.	TRBV5-4	TRBJ2-7	.	15	CASSTRTGPSYEQYF	TGTGCCAGCAGCACCCGTACCGGACCCTCCTACGAGCAGTACTTC
TRBD2	TRBV10-2	TRBJ2-3	.	15	CASTQAGRYTDTQYF	TGCGCCAGCACACAAGCGGGGAGGTACACAGATACGCAGTATTTT
.	TRBV27	TRBJ1-5	.	15	CASSLGGRGNQPQHF	TGTGCCAGCAGTTTAGGAGGAAGAGGCAATCAGCCCCAGCATTTT
.	TRBV5-1	TRBJ1-1	few	19	CASSLANSRTMRMNTEAFF	TGCGCCAGCAGCTTGGCCAATAGTAGGACAATGAGAATGAACACTGAAGCTTTCTTT
TRBD1	TRBV19	TRBJ1-4	.	16	CASSLWTGSRHEKLFF	TGTGCCAGTAGTCTCTGGACAGGGTCCCGACATGAAAAACTGTTTTTT
.	TRBV15	TRBJ1-2	once	14	CATSRDDRFYGYTF	TGTGCCACCAGCAGAGATGACCGTTTCTATGGCTACACCTTC
.	TRBV1	TRBJ2-1	.	15	CTSSQEASGRVEQFF	TGCACCAGCAGCCAAGAGGCTAGCGGGAGGGTGGAGCAGTTCTTC
TRBD2	TRBV27	TRBJ2-7	.	16	CASSLSSTSGIYEQYF	TGTGCCAGCAGTTTATCATCGACTAGCGGGATATACGAGCAGTACTTC
.	TRBV7-3	TRBJ1-3	.	15	CASSDGAASGNTIYF	TGTGCCAGCTCCGACGGGGCAGCCTCTGGAAACACCATATATTTT
.	TRBV4-1	TRBJ1-2	.	13	CASSHPANYGYTF	TGCGCCAGCAGCCACCCCGCGAACTATGGCTACACCTTC
TRBD2	TRBV5-4	TRBJ2-1	.	19	CASSSPGTSGSESYNEQFF	TGTGCCAGCAGCTCCCCCGGGACTAGCGGGAGTGAATCCTACAATGAGCAGTTCTTC
TRBD2	TRBV4-1	TRBJ2-2	.	16	CASSRLTSGSTGELFF	TGCGCCAGCAGCCGCTTAACTAGCGGGAGCACCGGGGAGCTGTTTTTT
.	TRBV27	TRBJ1-4	.	15	CASSKGQPTNEKLFF	TGTGCCAGCAGCAAAGGACAGCCTACTAATGAAAAACTGTTTTTT
.	TRBV29-1	TRBJ2-1	.	14	CSAKGTRNYNEQFF	TGCAGCGCCAAGGGAACAAGAAATTACAATGAGCAGTTCTTC
TRBD2	TRBV3-1/TRBV3-2	TRBJ2-7	.	15	CASSQGLREAYEQYF	TGTGCCAGCAGCCAAGGTCTGCGGGAGGCCTACGAGCAGTACTTC